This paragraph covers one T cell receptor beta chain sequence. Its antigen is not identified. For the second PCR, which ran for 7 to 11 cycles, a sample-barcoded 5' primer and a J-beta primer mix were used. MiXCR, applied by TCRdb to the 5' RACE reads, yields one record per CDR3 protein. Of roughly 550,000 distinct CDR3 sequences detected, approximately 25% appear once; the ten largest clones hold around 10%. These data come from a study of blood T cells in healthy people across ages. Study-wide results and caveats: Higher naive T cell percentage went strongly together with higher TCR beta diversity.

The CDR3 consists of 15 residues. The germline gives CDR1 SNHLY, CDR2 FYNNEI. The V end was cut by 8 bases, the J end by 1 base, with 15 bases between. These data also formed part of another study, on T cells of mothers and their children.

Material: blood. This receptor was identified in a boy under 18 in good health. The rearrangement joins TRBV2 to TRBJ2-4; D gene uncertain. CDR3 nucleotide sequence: TGTGCCAGCGAAGAAGTGGGGATGGCCAAAAACATTCAGTACTTC. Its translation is CASEEVGMAKNIQYF.